What follows describes a single T cell receptor (beta chain). What it binds is unknown. TCRdb passed the reads through MiXCR, listing each CDR3 protein once. The sample includes approximately 280,000 distinct CDR3 sequences, about 20% of them seen just once. The data were obtained in a study of T cell repertoires in cytomegalovirus infection. Study-wide context: Well-studied HLA-B-restricted epitopes and recently identified HLA-C-restricted epitopes of CMV were both used in the study. It can be stated that public TCR beta signatures indicated CMV infection as well as a matching HLA type.

Study findings and constraints: Ex vivo, HLA-C-restricted CMV-specific TCR beta clonotypes prevailed over the rest of the response. CMV carriers with the relevant HLA were identified by cumulative public TCR beta family frequency.

Trimming cost V 6 bases and J 4 bases, with 7 bases left between them. CDR1 is SGHTA and CDR2 is FQGNSA in the germline V gene. The CDR3 loop spans 12 amino acids. This rearrangement joins TRBV7-2 to TRBJ1-5; D gene ambiguous. This receptor was obtained from a human donor in good health (CMV status not recorded). Some clones in this sample may be carry-over from other donors' samples. The material was cultured PBMCs, obtained from culture after CMV antigen stimulation. This chain's CDR3 is CASSTVNQPQHF. The CDR3 nucleotides read TGTGCCAGCAGTACGGTGAATCAGCCCCAGCATTTT.